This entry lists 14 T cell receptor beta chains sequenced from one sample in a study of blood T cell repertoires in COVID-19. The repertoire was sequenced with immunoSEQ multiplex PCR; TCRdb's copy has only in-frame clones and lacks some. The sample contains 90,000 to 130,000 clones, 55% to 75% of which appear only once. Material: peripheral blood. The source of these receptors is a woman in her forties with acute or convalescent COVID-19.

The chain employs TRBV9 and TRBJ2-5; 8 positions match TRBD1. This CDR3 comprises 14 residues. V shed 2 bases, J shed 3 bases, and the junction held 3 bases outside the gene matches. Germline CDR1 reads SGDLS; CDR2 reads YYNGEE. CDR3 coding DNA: TGTGCCAGCAGCGTGACAGGGGCGGAAGAGACCCAGTACTTC. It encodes CASSVTGAEETQYF.

The CDR3 loop is CASSLSQGTNTEAFF. CDR3 DNA: TGTGCCAGCAGCCTGAGTCAGGGGACGAACACTGAAGCTTTCTTT. The chain has TRBV7-2 and TRBJ1-1, with D perhaps TRBD1 (6 bases). The V end was cut by 5 bases, the J end by 1 base, with 14 bases between. CDR3 length: 15 amino acids. Looked up from germline, CDR1 is SGHTA and CDR2 is FQGNSA.

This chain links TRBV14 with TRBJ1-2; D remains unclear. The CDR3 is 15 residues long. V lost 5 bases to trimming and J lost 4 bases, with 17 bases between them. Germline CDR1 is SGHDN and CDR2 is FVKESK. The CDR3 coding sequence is TGTGCCAGCAGCAAACCCCAGGCCTGGATCTATGGCTACACCTTC. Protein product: CASSKPQAWIYGYTF. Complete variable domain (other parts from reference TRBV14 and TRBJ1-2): EAGVTQFPSHSVIEKGQTVTLRCDPISGHDNLYWYRRVMGKEIKFLLHFVKESKQDESGMPNNRFLAERTGGTYSTLKVQPAELEDSGVYFCASSKPQAWIYGYTFGSGTRLTVV.

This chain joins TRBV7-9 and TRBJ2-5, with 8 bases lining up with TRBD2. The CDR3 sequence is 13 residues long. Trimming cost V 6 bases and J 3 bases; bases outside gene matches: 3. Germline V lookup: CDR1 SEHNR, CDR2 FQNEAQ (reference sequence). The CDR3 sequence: CASRRGLEETQYF. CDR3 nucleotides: TGTGCCAGCAGAAGGGGACTAGAAGAGACCCAGTACTTC. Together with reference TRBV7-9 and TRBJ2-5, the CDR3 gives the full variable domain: DTGVSQNPRHKITKRGQNVTFRCDPISEHNRLYWYRQTLGQGPEFLTYFQNEAQLEKSRLLSDRFSAERPKGSFSTLEIQRTEQGDSAMYLCASRRGLEETQYFGPGTRLLVL.

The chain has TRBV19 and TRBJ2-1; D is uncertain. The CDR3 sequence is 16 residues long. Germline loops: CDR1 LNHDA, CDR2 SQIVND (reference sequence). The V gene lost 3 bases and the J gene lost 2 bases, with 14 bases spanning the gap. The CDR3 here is CASSMAMQVPYNEQFF. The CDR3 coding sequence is TGTGCCAGTAGTATGGCTATGCAGGTACCCTACAATGAGCAGTTCTTC.

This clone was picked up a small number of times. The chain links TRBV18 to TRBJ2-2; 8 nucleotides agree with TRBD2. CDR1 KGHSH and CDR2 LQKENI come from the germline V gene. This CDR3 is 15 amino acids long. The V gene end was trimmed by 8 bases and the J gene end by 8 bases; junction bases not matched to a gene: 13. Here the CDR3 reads CASQSGGARQGELFF. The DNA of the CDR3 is TGTGCCAGCCAGAGCGGGGGAGCAAGACAGGGGGAGCTGTTTTTT.

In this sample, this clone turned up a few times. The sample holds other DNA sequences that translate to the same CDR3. CDR3 DNA: TGTGCCAGCAGTTTACAGACAGGGAAATACGGCTACACCTTC. As protein: CASSLQTGKYGYTF. The V call is TRBV28, the J call TRBJ1-2; TRBD1 aligns across 7 bases. The CDR3 length is 14 residues. Per germline, CDR1 MDHEN and CDR2 SYDVKM. With V trimmed by 2 bases and J by 8 bases, 8 bases remained unmatched.

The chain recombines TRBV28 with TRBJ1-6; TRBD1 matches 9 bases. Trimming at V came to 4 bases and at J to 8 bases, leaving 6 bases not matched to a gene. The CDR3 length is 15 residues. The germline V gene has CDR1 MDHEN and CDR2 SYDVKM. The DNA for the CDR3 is TGTGCCAGCAGTTACCAGACAGGGGGTGATTCACCCCTCCACTTT. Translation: CASSYQTGGDSPLHF.

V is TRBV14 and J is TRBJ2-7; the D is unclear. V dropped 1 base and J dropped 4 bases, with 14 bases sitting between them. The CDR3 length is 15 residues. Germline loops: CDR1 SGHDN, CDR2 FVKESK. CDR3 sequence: CASSQAGSFEYEQYF. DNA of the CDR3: TGTGCCAGCAGCCAAGCCGGGTCTTTTGAGTACGAGCAGTACTTC.

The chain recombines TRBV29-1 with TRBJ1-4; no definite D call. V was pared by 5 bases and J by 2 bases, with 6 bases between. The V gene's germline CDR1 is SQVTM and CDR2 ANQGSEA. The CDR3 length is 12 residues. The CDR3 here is CSVWATNEKLFF. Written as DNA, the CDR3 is TGCAGCGTTTGGGCTACTAATGAAAAACTGTTTTTT.

The CDR3 DNA is TGCGCCAGCCCCAATTTGGACAGGGGCTGGTGTTCCTATAATTCACCCCTCCACTTT. This encodes CASPNLDRGWCSYNSPLHF. The rearrangement links TRBV23-1 to TRBJ1-6; 9 positions match TRBD1. TRBV23-1 carries the ORF label, with uncertain function. With V trimmed by 8 bases and J by 1 base, 15 bases remained unmatched. CDR3 length: 19 amino acids.

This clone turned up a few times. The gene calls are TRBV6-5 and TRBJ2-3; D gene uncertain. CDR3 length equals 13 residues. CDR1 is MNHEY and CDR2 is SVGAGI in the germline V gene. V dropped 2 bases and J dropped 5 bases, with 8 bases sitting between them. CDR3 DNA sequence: TGTGCCAGCAGTTACGCGGTCAGAGATACGCAGTATTTT. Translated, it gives CASSYAVRDTQYF.

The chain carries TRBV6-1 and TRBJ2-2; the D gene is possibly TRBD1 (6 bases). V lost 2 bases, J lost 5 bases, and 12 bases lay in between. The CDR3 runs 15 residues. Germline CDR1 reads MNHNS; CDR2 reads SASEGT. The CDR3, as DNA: TGTGCCAGCAGTGAAATGGACAGAAGAACCGGGGAGCTGTTTTTT. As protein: CASSEMDRRTGELFF.

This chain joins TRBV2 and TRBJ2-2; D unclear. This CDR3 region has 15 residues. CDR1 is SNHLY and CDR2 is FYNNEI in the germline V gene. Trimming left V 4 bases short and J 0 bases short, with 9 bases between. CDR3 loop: CASSVSGANTGELFF. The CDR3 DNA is TGTGCCAGCAGTGTGAGTGGAGCGAACACCGGGGAGCTGTTTTTT.